Shown below are 5 T cell receptor beta chains from a single sample sequenced in a study of technical replicates of blood from several donors. TCRdb's copy holds only in-frame clones and misses some; the assay was immunoSEQ multiplex PCR. The sample lists approximately 76,000 clones, 86% occurring once. Sequencing was performed on PBMCs. These TCRs come from a human donor in good health. Some clones in this sample may be carry-over from other donors' samples.

The chain links TRBV5-1 to TRBJ1-1, with D perhaps TRBD1 (6 bases). Trimming left V 0 bases short and J 7 bases short, with 13 bases between. Germline V gene data show CDR1 as SGHRS and CDR2 as YFSETQ. This CDR3 region has 14 residues. The DNA for the CDR3 is TGCGCCAGCAGCTTGGTTGGGGGGGCGGGTGAAGCTTTCTTT. Its protein product is CASSLVGGAGEAFF.

This CDR3 reads CASSQRTDYGYTF. CDR3 nucleotide sequence: TGCGCCAGCAGCCAACGAACAGACTATGGCTACACCTTC. The chain carries TRBV4-1 and TRBJ1-2; D ambiguous. CDR3 size: 13 residues. Germline CDR1 and CDR2: MGHRA and YSYEKL. Trimming shortened V by 2 bases and J by 3 bases, and 7 bases separated the two germline ends.

V and J are TRBV6-4 and TRBJ1-1; D uncertain. CDR1 MRHNA and CDR2 SNTAGT come from the germline V gene. This CDR3 comprises 13 residues. Trimming removed 6 bases from V and 4 bases from J, with 12 bases in between. The DNA for the CDR3 is TGTGCCAGCAGCGCAGGCCCCATCACTGAAGCTTTCTTT. Its translation is CASSAGPITEAFF.

The chain carries TRBV7-8 and TRBJ2-7; 8 bases fit TRBD2. V was clipped by 5 bases and J by 7 bases; unmatched bases: 10. This CDR3 has 14 amino acids. Germline values: CDR1 SGHVS, CDR2 FQNEAQ. The CDR3: CASSKRGTPGEQYF. In nucleotides, the CDR3 is TGTGCCAGCAGCAAGCGGGGGACGCCGGGGGAGCAGTACTTC.

The chain combines TRBV4-1 with TRBJ2-7; TRBD1 matches 9 bases. CDR3 length equals 18 residues. Germline CDR1 reads MGHRA; CDR2 reads YSYEKL. The V and J ends lost 4 bases and 3 bases, in that order; junction bases with no gene match: 16. CDR3 residues: CASSPLDPTGTGHYEQYF. The CDR3 DNA is TGCGCCAGCAGCCCACTTGACCCCACCGGGACAGGGCACTACGAGCAGTACTTC.